These 5 T cell receptor beta chains were all obtained from the same sample, sequenced in a study of T cell responses to AZD1222 COVID-19 vaccine. Clones were sequenced by immunoSEQ multiplex PCR, and TCRdb holds only the in-frame ones, with some missing. The sample comprises 150,000 to 200,000 clones, approximately 90% of which are singletons, and less than 3% rests with the top ten. The source material was peripheral blood, sampled on day 0 of AZD1222 vaccination. The receptors stem from an adult in good health.

This chain connects TRBV19 to TRBJ1-3; maybe TRBD1 (5 bases). CDR3 length: 18 amino acids. Between the trimmed V and J ends, which lost 4 bases and 0 bases, there was a span of 19 bases. Germline V CDR1 and CDR2: LNHDA, SQIVND (reference sequence). CDR3 amino acids: CASSKVRDVRFSGNTIYF. Written as DNA, the CDR3 is TGTGCCAGTAGTAAGGTCCGGGACGTCCGGTTCTCTGGAAACACCATATATTTT.

This rearrangement joins TRBV6-5 to TRBJ1-5, with a possible D match to TRBD1 (5 bases). The CDR3 is 14 residues long. Trimming cost V 5 bases and J 0 bases, with 8 bases left between them. CDR1 and CDR2 from the germline V gene are MNHEY and SVGAGI. This CDR3 reads CASSPTVSNQPQHF. CDR3 DNA sequence: TGTGCCAGCAGTCCGACAGTTAGCAATCAGCCCCAGCATTTT.

The V and J genes are TRBV19 and TRBJ2-1, with a tentative D call TRBD1 (6 bases). V lost 3 bases, J lost 10 bases, and 7 bases lay in between. CDR1 is LNHDA, CDR2 SQIVND, per germline (reference sequence). The CDR3 covers 11 residues. The CDR3 DNA is TGTGCCAGTAGTATGGGGACAGAGCAGTTCTTC. Translated: CASSMGTEQFF.

The rearrangement joins TRBV19 to TRBJ1-2, with D possibly matching TRBD1 (5 bases). Germline V gene data show CDR1 as LNHDA and CDR2 as SQIVND (reference sequence). This CDR3 region has 16 residues. The ends were cut back, 5 bases at V and 3 bases at J, with 19 bases in the middle. The CDR3 region has the DNA TGTGCCAGTAGTGCCAAAGGGGAGGTATACTACTATGGCTACACCTTC. Protein sequence: CASSAKGEVYYYGYTF.

This clone was counted only a few times. The chain couples TRBV18 to TRBJ2-1; 8 bases align to TRBD2. The CDR3 totals 15 residues. Trimming cost V 5 bases and J 6 bases; bases outside gene matches: 9. Looked up from germline, CDR1 is KGHSH and CDR2 is LQKENI. DNA for the CDR3: TGTGCCAGCTCAAACCGGGGGACTAGTAGCAATGAGCAGTTCTTC. Translating it yields CASSNRGTSSNEQFF.